Below, one T cell receptor (beta chain) is given with its context. Its target antigen remains unknown. The sample holds no much larger clone one base away, and base qualities are not on file. From cysteine to phenylalanine, the CDR3 is 12 amino acids long. Only CDR3 DNA remains: 36 bases, in frame from the first base. V is reduced by 6 bases and J by 5 bases, leaving a spacing of 10 bases between them. From the germline V gene (reference sequence), CDR1 is LNHDA and CDR2 is SQIVND. TCR beta CDR3 regions were amplified from RNA transcripts. The TCR CDR3 was subjected to a first round of RT-PCR using the HTBI primer set and the Qiagen OneStep RT-PCR kit. The libraries were constructed in a second round of multiplex PCR and then size-selected and purified. Libraries were sequenced paired-end with 100 bp reads on an Illumina HiSeq2000. As for the authors' bioinformatics: SOAPnuke was used to process the raw data, with reads discarded if the reads contained adapters or uncalled bases, had a mean Phred below 15, or lacked an exact constant-primer or identifier match. COPE v1.2.5 was used to merge high-quality paired reads, and clonotypes were defined as unique nucleotide sequences. MiTCR v1.1 was used to align the clonotypes against IMGT TRBV, TRBD and TRBJ reference segments. The analysis included only V-J combinations with a frequency above 0.0001, which together covered 99.2% of the repertoires. A TCS score was defined as the ratio between F50 (clonal expansion) and ExV (chaos), using BLOSUM62-based TCRdist between CDR3 peptides within each V-J. Welch's t-statistics and random forest reduced around 510 V-J features to 13, which were used in a naive Bayes classifier (R e1071). TCRdb ran its own pipeline on the public reads, namely fastp trimming at Q25 and MiXCR clone calling, and kept in-frame beta chains. Here each entry gathers all rows of one CDR3 protein and keeps the most common genes and DNA. These V and J calls rely on TCRdb rather than the paper's analysis. The sample contains roughly 400,000 distinct CDR3 sequences, around 15% of them found a single time. 25% to 30% of the sample goes to the ten largest clones.

These data are taken from a study of T cells in Graves' hyperthyroidism and ophthalmopathy (dated by TCRdb to the late 2010s). In terms of the full investigation: Peripheral blood was collected at initial diagnosis, before any treatment. To identify TCR V-J signatures that set the groups apart, the researchers used a discovery cohort of about a hundred patients, made up of under 45 with Graves' ophthalmopathy and some 55 with stable Graves' hyperthyroidism. Whether ophthalmopathy could be predicted prospectively was tested in an independent validation cohort made up of fewer than 20 hyperthyroidism patients plus 17 patients who later progressed to ophthalmopathy. The 95 to 100 discovery patients were randomly split 7:3 into training and test sets. In addition, the study compared T-cell repertoires in thyroid tissue and in blood from five or six Graves' hyperthyroidism patients. Following sampling, methimazole starting at 30 mg daily was given to hyperthyroidism patients, and high-dose intravenous methylprednisolone was given to ophthalmopathy patients. The paper describes TCR Vbeta CDR3 sequencing of 140 or so peripheral blood samples, made up of approximately 40 ophthalmopathy patients, 70 to 80 hyperthyroidism patients and 17 progressor patients.

Moderately to severely active disease, a Clinical Activity Score of at least 3, a NOSPECS grade of at least 4, and a duration under 3 months were present in ophthalmopathy patients. Patients with uncontrolled infections, other autoimmune diseases, pregnancy or lactation were excluded. Diagnoses were based on clinical symptoms, serum thyroxine and TRAb, thyroid ultrasound and orbital computed tomography. PBMCs were isolated from more than 8 ml of fresh peripheral blood by Ficoll-Paque density gradient centrifugation. Total RNA was extracted with Trizol reagent, and quality was checked on an Agilent 2100 Bioanalyzer. The full study reports these points: Most expanded thyroid clonotypes (frequency above 0.001) were also detected in blood, a finding suggesting that blood repertoires may reflect thyroid immune responses. In validation, the model predicted progression to ophthalmopathy a median of roughly 6.5 months before onset, with about 67% sensitivity and 72.22% specificity. No statistical method was used to set the sample size in advance, and investigators knew the group allocation. In cross-validation, a model built on a 13 V-J signature told ophthalmopathy apart from stable hyperthyroidism with under 90% sensitivity and roughly 82% specificity, and in testing the same model reached 80%/75%.

The TCR originated in a man aged 50 to 60 with Graves' ophthalmopathy. The V and J segments used are TRBV19 and TRBJ1-2; too little of a D gene remains to name it. Sequenced input: blood. The DNA sequence reads TGTGCCAGTAGGGTTGGCAGATATGGCTACACCTTC. The encoded protein is CASRVGRYGYTF.